This paragraph covers one T cell receptor (beta chain) sequence. The data belong to a study of blood T cell repertoires in COVID-19. At the level of the study: Specimens from acute and convalescent COVID-19 originated in the United States, Italy and Spain. In each case, the material was cDNA or gDNA derived from T cells, B-cell-depleted T cells, or PBMCs.

As handled by the study authors: The assay estimated nucleated cells by amplifying reference gene primers. Sequencing used immunoSEQ multiplex PCR; TCRdb keeps in-frame clones, though not all of them. V and J calls and clone size are copied from that table; D and trimming were computed from the DNA. This sample has approximately 91,000 clones, with approximately 80% found just once. This receptor was taken from a man in his 70s with acute or convalescent COVID-19. Material: peripheral blood.

The CDR3 reads CASSSPGQGTYGYTF. CDR3 in DNA: TGTGCCAGCAGTTCACCGGGACAGGGCACCTATGGCTACACCTTC. The rearrangement uses TRBV5-7 and TRBJ1-2; 9 nucleotides agree with TRBD1. TRBV5-7 is labeled an ORF, and its function is uncertain. After removal of 5 bases from V and 4 bases from J, the junction contained 9 bases not matched to a gene. The CDR3 is made up of 15 amino acids.